The 31 T cell receptor beta chains in this list originate from one sample, sequenced in a study of beta chain features in type 1 diabetes. These TCRs' antigens remain unknown. Reverse transcribing all isolated RNA meant expressed TCRB transcripts were sequenced. Produced via immunoSEQ multiplex PCR; TCRdb's table is partial and in-frame only. The sample lists roughly 340,000 clones, 10% to 15% seen once, with about 0.01% in the top ten. Study observations and caveats: Significant though moderate, a shortening of TCRB CDR3s appeared in all four CD4+ subsets of Type 1 diabetes patients.

Sequenced input: naive CD4+ T cells from blood. Source of these receptors: a woman aged 18-29 years with type 1 diabetes.

This clone was detected only a few times. The chain is built from TRBV5-4 and TRBJ2-1; D perhaps matches TRBD1 (6 bases). Germline CDR1 is SGHNT and CDR2 is YYREEE (reference sequence). V lost 3 bases and J 8 bases, leaving 21 bases between the germline ends. The CDR3 totals 16 residues. CDR3 region: CASSSQTGHLGDEQFF. CDR3 DNA sequence: TGTGCCAGCAGCTCCCAGACAGGCCACCTTGGGGATGAGCAGTTCTTC. The variable domain in full, completed from reference TRBV5-4 and TRBJ2-1, reads ETGVTQSPTHLIKTRGQQVTLRCSSQSGHNTVSWYQQALGQGPQFIFQYYREEENGRGNFPPRFSGLQFPNYSSELNVNALELDDSALYLCASSSQTGHLGDEQFFGPGTRLTVL.

V usage is TRBV7-2 and J usage is TRBJ2-1, with unresolved D. V lost 1 base, J lost 1 base, and 8 bases lay in between. The CDR3 has 15 amino acids. Germline-derived CDR1 and CDR2 are SGHTA and FQGNSA. This CDR3 reads CASSLVSGSYNEQFF. The CDR3 nucleotides read TGTGCCAGCAGCTTAGTCAGTGGTTCCTACAATGAGCAGTTCTTC.

In DNA form, the CDR3 reads TGCGCCAGCAGCCTCTCCAATGAGCAGTTCTTC. It yields the protein CASSLSNEQFF. This rearrangement joins TRBV5-1 to TRBJ2-1; D is unresolved. This CDR3 spans 11 amino acids. Germline V gene lookup returns CDR1 SGHRS and CDR2 YFSETQ. Between the trimmed V and J ends, which lost 4 bases and 6 bases, there was a span of 5 bases. Complete variable domain (other parts from reference TRBV5-1 and TRBJ2-1): KAGVTQTPRYLIKTRGQQVTLSCSPISGHRSVSWYQQTPGQGLQFLFEYFSETQRNKGNFPGRFSGRQFSNSRSEMNVSTLELGDSALYLCASSLSNEQFFGPGTRLTVL.

This clone was detected a few times. The V call is TRBV5-1, the J call TRBJ2-5, with a tentative D call TRBD1 (5 bases). Trimming pared 3 bases from V and 3 bases from J, leaving 18 bases between. This CDR3 is 16 amino acids long. Germline CDR1 reads SGHRS; CDR2 reads YFSETQ. CDR3 bases: TGCGCCAGCAGCTCCTCCAGGTTAGGGGTCGAAGAGACCCAGTACTTC. Translated, it gives CASSSSRLGVEETQYF. Variable domain in full (rest from reference TRBV5-1 and TRBJ2-5): KAGVTQTPRYLIKTRGQQVTLSCSPISGHRSVSWYQQTPGQGLQFLFEYFSETQRNKGNFPGRFSGRQFSNSRSEMNVSTLELGDSALYLCASSSSRLGVEETQYFGPGTRLLVL.

The V call is TRBV7-7, the J call TRBJ2-3, with 7 bases lining up with TRBD2. The CDR3 runs to 14 residues. V trimming: 2 bases; J trimming: 4 bases; junction bases outside the gene matches: 3. The germline V gene encodes CDR1 SSHAT and CDR2 FNYEAQ (reference sequence). For the CDR3, the DNA is TGTGCCAGCAGCTTAATAGGGAGGGCAGATACGCAGTATTTT. Protein product: CASSLIGRADTQYF.

There are a few counts of this clone. The rearrangement joins TRBV19 to TRBJ2-5; D might be TRBD1 (6 bases). Germline assignment: CDR1 LNHDA and CDR2 SQIVND (reference sequence). The CDR3 covers 14 residues. Trimming shortened V by 8 bases and J by 5 bases, and 18 bases separated the two germline ends. The DNA for the CDR3 is TGTGCCAGTGGGGGCCGAACTAGTACGGAGACCCAGTACTTC. This encodes CASGGRTSTETQYF. The full variable domain, rest sourced from reference TRBV19 and TRBJ2-5, is DGGITQSPKYLFRKEGQNVTLSCEQNLNHDAMYWYRQDPGQGLRLIYYSQIVNDFQKGDIAEGYSVSREKKESFPLTVTSAQKNPTAFYLCASGGRTSTETQYFGPGTRLLVL.

Only a few counts were recorded for this clone. The rearrangement links TRBV5-1 to TRBJ2-6, with 9 bases matching TRBD1. Trimming cost V 4 bases and J 8 bases; bases outside gene matches: 4. The CDR3 runs 14 residues. Germline loops: CDR1 SGHRS, CDR2 YFSETQ. The CDR3 loop is CASSQGQGTNVLTF. As DNA, the CDR3 is TGCGCCAGCAGCCAGGGACAGGGTACCAACGTCCTGACTTTC. Full variable domain (rest looked up from reference TRBV5-1 and TRBJ2-6): KAGVTQTPRYLIKTRGQQVTLSCSPISGHRSVSWYQQTPGQGLQFLFEYFSETQRNKGNFPGRFSGRQFSNSRSEMNVSTLELGDSALYLCASSQGQGTNVLTFGAGSRLTVL.

The V and J genes are TRBV4-1 and TRBJ1-5, with D perhaps matching TRBD1 (6 bases). Trimming took off 4 bases at V and 2 bases at J, with 9 bases between the two ends. Germline CDR1 reads MGHRA; CDR2 reads YSYEKL. CDR3 length: 14 residues. The chain's CDR3 is CASSPGVGNQPQHF. The CDR3 bases are TGCGCCAGCAGCCCAGGGGTTGGCAATCAGCCCCAGCATTTT.

The CDR3 DNA reads as TGTGCCTGGATAGGACAGGGGCACTACGAGCAGTACTTC. Residues: CAWIGQGHYEQYF. V gene TRBV30 combines with J gene TRBJ2-7, with TRBD1 matching over 9 bases. CDR3 length: 13 residues. V lost 4 bases and J lost 3; bases outside the gene matches: 4. CDR1 GTSNPN and CDR2 SVGIG come from the germline V gene (reference sequence).

This clone was counted a few times. The chain uses TRBV15 and TRBJ1-5; 7 positions agree with TRBD1. The CDR3 contains 15 residues. With V trimmed by 3 bases and J by 6 bases, 8 bases remained unmatched. Germline-derived CDR1 and CDR2 are LNHNV and YYDKDF (reference sequence). In DNA, the CDR3 is TGTGCCACCAGCAGGACAGGGATTGAGGGTCAGCCCCAGCATTTT. Translating it yields CATSRTGIEGQPQHF.

The sample holds a few counts of this clone. The chain combines TRBV7-9 with TRBJ1-2; 8 bases are shared with TRBD1. The V gene end was trimmed by 7 bases and the J gene end by 4 bases; junction bases not matched to a gene: 20. CDR3 length equals 18 residues. Germline CDR1 and CDR2: SEHNR and FQNEAQ (reference sequence). This CDR3 is CASTPSVARTGPAYGYTF. CDR3 nucleotides: TGTGCCAGCACCCCCTCGGTCGCACGGACAGGGCCCGCCTATGGCTACACCTTC.

In this sample, this clone turned up a few times. This rearrangement joins TRBV29-1 to TRBJ2-3; D unresolved. V gave up 6 bases and J gave up 3 bases, with 7 bases separating them. This CDR3 spans 11 amino acids. Germline CDR1 and CDR2: SQVTM and ANQGSEA. The CDR3 is CSVRETDTQYF. CDR3 DNA sequence: TGCAGCGTACGCGAAACAGATACGCAGTATTTT.

This clone was detected only a few times. CDR3 residues: CASSFGETQYF. The CDR3 bases are TGTGCCAGCAGCTTCGGAGAGACCCAGTACTTC. This sequence joins TRBV11-2 and TRBJ2-5, with unresolved D. The germline V gene encodes CDR1 SGHAT and CDR2 FQNNGV. V was pared by 3 bases and J by 4 bases, with 3 bases between. The CDR3 contains 11 residues.

This chain joins TRBV29-1 and TRBJ1-2, with D maybe TRBD1 (5 bases). This CDR3 is 12 amino acids long. The V end was cut by 8 bases, the J end by 2 bases, with 12 bases between. Germline values: CDR1 SQVTM, CDR2 ANQGSEA. The CDR3 region has the DNA TGCAGCATTAAGGACATGAACTATGGCTACACCTTC. It is translated as CSIKDMNYGYTF.

A few counts support this clone. The rearrangement joins TRBV29-1 to TRBJ2-5; 12 nucleotides match TRBD2. Germline CDR1 reads SQVTM; CDR2 reads ANQGSEA. The CDR3 extends over 15 amino acids. The ends lost 6 bases at V and 9 bases at J; junction bases unmatched: 14. The CDR3 loop is CSVEPGLAGGGAQYF. The CDR3 DNA reads TGCAGCGTGGAACCGGGACTAGCGGGTGGTGGGGCCCAGTACTTC.

V gene TRBV14 combines with J gene TRBJ2-1; a weak D match, TRBD1 (6 bases). The germline V and J ends were trimmed by 1 base and 4 bases, with 11 bases remaining between them. The CDR3 length is 15 residues. Germline V gives CDR1 SGHDN, CDR2 FVKESK. The CDR3 region is CASSQARTEYNEQFF. DNA for the CDR3: TGTGCCAGCAGCCAAGCCCGGACAGAGTACAATGAGCAGTTCTTC.

The chain employs TRBV25-1 and TRBJ2-3, with 9 nucleotides matching TRBD2. Germline V CDR1 and CDR2: MGHDK, SYGVNS. With V trimmed by 4 bases and J by 2 bases, 1 base remained unmatched. The length of the CDR3 is 14 residues. CDR3 in amino acids: CASSASGVTDTQYF. The CDR3, as DNA: TGTGCCAGCAGTGCTAGCGGGGTCACAGATACGCAGTATTTT. Full variable domain (outside the CDR3, taken from reference TRBV25-1 and TRBJ2-3): EADIYQTPRYLVIGTGKKITLECSQTMGHDKMYWYQQDPGMELHLIHYSYGVNSTEKGDLSSESTVSRIRTEHFPLTLESARPSHTSQYLCASSASGVTDTQYFGPGTRLTVL.

This clone has only a few counts. The V call is TRBV27, the J call TRBJ2-5, with 8 positions matching TRBD2. The trim removed 3 bases at V and 4 bases at J, leaving 4 bases unmatched. CDR1 and CDR2 from the germline V gene are MNHEY and SMNVEV (reference sequence). The CDR3 length is 14 residues. The CDR3 DNA reads TGTGCCAGCAGTTTTGGACTAGCTGGAGAGACCCAGTACTTC. It encodes CASSFGLAGETQYF.

This clone was found a few times. The V gene is TRBV18, the J gene TRBJ1-5, with 9 bases that match TRBD1. The germline V gene has CDR1 KGHSH and CDR2 LQKENI. This CDR3 is 15 amino acids long. Trimming cost V 5 bases and J 3 bases; bases outside gene matches: 5. The CDR3 here is CASSTGTGYNQPQHF. Written as DNA, the CDR3 is TGTGCCAGCTCAACTGGGACAGGGTACAATCAGCCCCAGCATTTT.

This sequence joins TRBV19 and TRBJ2-5; the D is unclear. Germline CDR1 is LNHDA and CDR2 is SQIVND (reference sequence). Trimming took off 5 bases at V and 0 bases at J, with 10 bases between the two ends. The CDR3 contains 14 residues. CDR3 amino acids: CASSLGPYQETQYF. CDR3 in DNA: TGTGCCAGTAGTCTTGGGCCGTACCAAGAGACCCAGTACTTC.

This clone was picked up one time. DNA for the CDR3: TGTGCCAGCAGCTCGGGACTAGCGAGGGATACGCAGTATTTT. Residues: CASSSGLARDTQYF. This chain connects TRBV7-3 to TRBJ2-3; 10 bases fit TRBD2. After removal of 4 bases from V and 6 bases from J, the junction contained 4 bases not matched to a gene. This CDR3 comprises 14 residues. Germline V CDR1 and CDR2: SGHTA, FQGTGA.

This sequence joins TRBV7-2 and TRBJ2-5, with D tentatively TRBD1 (6 bases). Trimming cost V 3 bases and J 2 bases, with 13 bases left between them. CDR1 and CDR2 (germline): SGHTA, FQGNSA. The CDR3 length is 15 residues. The CDR3 DNA reads TGTGCCAGCAGCTTGGGGGCAGGGCAACAAGAGACCCAGTACTTC. This encodes CASSLGAGQQETQYF.

The V and J genes are TRBV11-2 and TRBJ1-2, with D possibly being TRBD1 (6 bases). CDR3 length: 13 residues. Trimming pared 5 bases from V and 5 bases from J, leaving 12 bases between. From germline, CDR1 is SGHAT and CDR2 FQNNGV. CDR3 protein: CASSPLDSYGYTF. DNA of the CDR3: TGTGCCAGCAGCCCGCTGGACAGTTATGGCTACACCTTC.

This clone was observed a few times. This chain uses TRBV7-2 with TRBJ2-3, with 9 bases matching TRBD1. The CDR3 is made up of 17 amino acids. Germline V gene sequence: CDR1 SGHTA, CDR2 FQGNSA. J gave up 4 bases and V 3 bases, and 11 bases lay outside the gene matches. Written as DNA, the CDR3 is TGTGCCAGCAGCTTTAACGCACGGGACAGGGTGGCAGATACGCAGTATTTT. It encodes CASSFNARDRVADTQYF.

This clone showed up just a few times. The chain has TRBV4-3 and TRBJ1-2; D remains ambiguous. Trimming took off 0 bases at V and 1 base at J, with 9 bases between the two ends. The CDR3 runs to 15 residues. Germline assignment: CDR1 LGHNA and CDR2 YSLEER. In DNA form, the CDR3 reads TGCGCCAGCAGCCAAGATCCTCAGGTTAACTATGGCTACACCTTC. Amino acids: CASSQDPQVNYGYTF.

This clone was recorded a few times. The genes are TRBV9 and TRBJ2-2; D might be TRBD2 (6 bases). Trimming removed 1 base from V and 7 bases from J, with 14 bases in between. Per germline, CDR1 SGDLS and CDR2 YYNGEE. CDR3 length equals 15 residues. The CDR3 here is CASSVQEGTGGELFF. The CDR3 DNA reads as TGTGCCAGCAGCGTACAGGAGGGGACGGGCGGGGAGCTGTTTTTT.

This clone was detected only a few times. The chain joins TRBV10-3 to TRBJ2-1, with TRBD1 as a possible D gene (5 bases). Trimming took off 0 bases at V and 1 base at J, with 10 bases between the two ends. Germline V lookup: CDR1 ENHRY, CDR2 SYGVKD. This CDR3 has 16 residues. The CDR3 loop is CAISESQGLSYNEQFF. CDR3 bases: TGTGCCATCAGTGAGTCCCAGGGCCTATCCTACAATGAGCAGTTCTTC.

The table lists this clone with a few counts. This chain links TRBV27 with TRBJ1-6; D is possibly TRBD1 (5 bases). Germline V CDR1 and CDR2: MNHEY, SMNVEV (reference sequence). The CDR3 extends over 14 amino acids. V lost 5 bases and J 7 bases, leaving 12 bases between the germline ends. CDR3 residues: CASSQGRWNSPLHF. For the CDR3, the DNA is TGTGCCAGCAGTCAGGGAAGGTGGAATTCACCCCTCCACTTT.

V usage is TRBV9 and J usage is TRBJ2-2, with D uncertain. This CDR3 comprises 15 residues. Germline assignment: CDR1 SGDLS and CDR2 YYNGEE. V lost 4 bases to trimming and J lost 5 bases, with 15 bases between them. The CDR3 DNA reads as TGTGCCAGCAGCAATAGACAACACCTTACCGGGGAGCTGTTTTTT. Amino acids: CASSNRQHLTGELFF.

The CDR3 loop reads CASSLAGGPPYEQYF. Here the CDR3 DNA reads TGTGCCAGCAGTTTAGCGGGGGGTCCCCCCTACGAGCAGTACTTC. This chain joins TRBV27 and TRBJ2-7; the match to TRBD2 covers 8 bases. CDR1 and CDR2 from the germline V gene are MNHEY and SMNVEV (reference sequence). Trimming took 2 bases from V and 2 from J; bases not matched to a gene: 5. The CDR3 spans 15 residues.

This clone has just a few counts. This chain connects TRBV29-1 to TRBJ2-7; a weak D match, TRBD1 (5 bases). CDR1 is SQVTM, CDR2 ANQGSEA, per germline. The CDR3 covers 13 residues. The V end lost 3 bases, the J end lost 5 bases, and 14 bases lay between the germline ends. In DNA form, the CDR3 reads TGCAGCGTTGATAGCCAGGGAATACACGAGCAGTACTTC. Protein product: CSVDSQGIHEQYF.